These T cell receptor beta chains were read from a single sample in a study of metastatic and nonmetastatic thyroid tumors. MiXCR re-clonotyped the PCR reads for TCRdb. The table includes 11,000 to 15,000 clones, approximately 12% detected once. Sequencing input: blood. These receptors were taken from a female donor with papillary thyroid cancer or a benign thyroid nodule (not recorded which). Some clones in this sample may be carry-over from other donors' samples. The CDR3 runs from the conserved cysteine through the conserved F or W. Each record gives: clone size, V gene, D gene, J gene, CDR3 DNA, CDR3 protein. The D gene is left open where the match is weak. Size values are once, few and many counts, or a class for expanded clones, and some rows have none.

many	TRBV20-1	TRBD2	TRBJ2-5	TGCAGTGCTAACGACAGGAACCCTAGCGGGTATACGGAGACCCAGTACTTC	CSANDRNPSGYTETQYF
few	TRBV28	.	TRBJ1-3	TGTGCCACTGGCAGGGGCGCTGGAAACACCATATATTTT	CATGRGAGNTIYF
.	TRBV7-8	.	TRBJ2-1	TGTGCCAGCAGCCTCAGGGGGGACTACAATGAGCAGTTCTTC	CASSLRGDYNEQFF
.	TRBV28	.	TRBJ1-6	TGTGCCAGCAGTCGCACTCGGATATCACCCCTCCACTTT	CASSRTRISPLHF
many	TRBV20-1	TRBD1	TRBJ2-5	TGCGGGGCCGGGGAACAGGGGCCTGTGGAGACCCAGTACTTC	CGAGEQGPVETQYF
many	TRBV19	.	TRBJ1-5	TGTGCCAGTAGTATACAGGGAGCGGGCTGGCATTTT	CASSIQGAGWHF
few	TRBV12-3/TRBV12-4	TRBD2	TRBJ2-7	TGTGCCAGCAGTTTAGGGGTAGCGGGGGGCCCAAGGGCCGAGCAGTACTTC	CASSLGVAGGPRAEQYF
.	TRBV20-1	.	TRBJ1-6	TGCAGTGCTAGAGCGTGGGGGACGAGATCCTATAATTCACCCATCCACTTT	CSARAWGTRSYNSPIHF
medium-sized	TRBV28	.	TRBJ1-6	TGTGCCAGCAGTTTTGCAGGGTTAAGTTCACCCCTCCACTTT	CASSFAGLSSPLHF
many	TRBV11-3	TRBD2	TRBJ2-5	TGTGCCAGCAGCCCTCGACTAGCGGGGGCAGAAGAGACCCAGTACTTC	CASSPRLAGAEETQYF
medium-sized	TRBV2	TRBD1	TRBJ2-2	TGTGCCAGCAGTTACGGGACAGGGGGCACCGGGGAGCTGTTTTTT	CASSYGTGGTGELFF
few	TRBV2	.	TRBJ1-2	TGTGCCAGCAGTGAAAACAGTTGGCCAGGGTGCTACACCTTC	CASSENSWPGCYTF
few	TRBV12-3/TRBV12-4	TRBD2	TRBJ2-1	TGTGCCAGCAGTTTAGCATCCCGGGGGCTAGCGGGGCCGGGGCTTATGGACAATGAGCAGTTCTTC	CASSLASRGLAGPGLMDNEQFF
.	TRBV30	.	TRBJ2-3	TGTGCCTGGAGTTGTTCTTTCGACAGCCCGGGGGAGACAGATACGCAGTATTTT	CAWSCSFDSPGETDTQYF
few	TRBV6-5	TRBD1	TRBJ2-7	TGTGCCAGCAGTTCGGGACAGGGGGCAGGAAGCTCCTACGAGCAGTACTTC	CASSSGQGAGSSYEQYF
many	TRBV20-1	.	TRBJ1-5	TGCAGTGCTAGAAATCTGGGGGGGGGAGATCAGCCCCAGCATTTT	CSARNLGGGDQPQHF
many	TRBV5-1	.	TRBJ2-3	TGCGCCAGCAGTCAGAGCACAGATACGCAGTATTTC	CASSQSTDTQYF
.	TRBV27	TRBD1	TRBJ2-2	TGTGCCAGCAGTGTCCAGACAGGGTGCGTCAGGGGGGAGCTGTTTTTT	CASSVQTGCVRGELFF
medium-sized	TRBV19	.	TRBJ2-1	TGTGCCAGTTCCGTAGGGGGACGATACAATGAGCAGTTCTTC	CASSVGGRYNEQFF
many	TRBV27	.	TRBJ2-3	TGTGCCAGCAGTTTAACCAACCCACCGTTTACGCAGTATTTT	CASSLTNPPFTQYF
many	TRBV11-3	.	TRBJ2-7	TGTGCCAGCGGAAATGGGGGGACAACAACCTACGAGCAGTACTTC	CASGNGGTTTYEQYF
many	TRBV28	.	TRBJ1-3	TGTGCCAGCAGCTCCGGGGACCCCTCTGGAAACACCATATATTTT	CASSSGDPSGNTIYF
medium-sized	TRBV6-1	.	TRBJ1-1	TGTGCCAGCAGTTTAAGGGGGGGGAGGAACACTGAAGCTTTCTTT	CASSLRGGRNTEAFF
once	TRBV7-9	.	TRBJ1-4	TGTGCCAGCAGCTTAGCACAGCTTAATGAAAAACCGTTTTTT	CASSLAQLNEKPFF
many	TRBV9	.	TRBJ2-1	TGTGCCAGCAGCCCCAGGAGCCGCTCCTACAATGAGCAGTTCTTC	CASSPRSRSYNEQFF
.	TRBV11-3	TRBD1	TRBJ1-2	TGTGCCATCAGCTCCTCAGGGGGACTGGGCTACACCTTC	CAISSSGGLGYTF
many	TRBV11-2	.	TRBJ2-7	TGTGCCAGCAGCTTAAGGGGAGGACACTCCTACGAGCAGTACTTC	CASSLRGGHSYEQYF
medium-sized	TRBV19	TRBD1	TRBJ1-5	TGTGCCAGTATGGGACAGGGCTATAGCAATCAGCCCCAGCATTTT	CASMGQGYSNQPQHF
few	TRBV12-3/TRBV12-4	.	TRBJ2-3	TGTGCCAGCAGTTTAGCGGGGGTGGATACGCAGTATTTT	CASSLAGVDTQYF
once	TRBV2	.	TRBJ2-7	TGTGCCAGCAGTGAATTATCAGGTTGGGGACAGCGGGGAGAGCAGTACTTC	CASSELSGWGQRGEQYF
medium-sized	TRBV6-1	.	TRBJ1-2	TGTGCCAGCAGTGGCTCGGGAGGGATTGGCTATGGCTACACCTTC	CASSGSGGIGYGYTF
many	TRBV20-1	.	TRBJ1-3	TGCAGTGCTAGAGACCCGGCAGCCTCTGGAAACACCATATATTTT	CSARDPAASGNTIYF
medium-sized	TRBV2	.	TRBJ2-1	TGTGCCAGCAGTGAGGGGGGGCGGAGGGAGCAGTTCTTC	CASSEGGRREQFF
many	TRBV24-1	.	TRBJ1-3	TGTGCCACCAGTGCCCCCGGGAACACCATATATTTT	CATSAPGNTIYF